This TCR beta chain came from a study of cytomegalovirus exposure and HLA in healthy donors. Study-level findings and limits: TCR sequences were mostly rare, though some public TCRs occurred in many donors.

About this clone: Its matching antigen is unknown.

Profiling relied on immunoSEQ multiplex PCR, and the TCRdb table lists in-frame clones only, not all of them. The sample has about 130,000 clones, 70% to 85% seen once. The CDR3 spans 11 residues. Between the trimmed V and J ends, which lost 3 bases and 5 bases, there was a span of 4 bases. Germline V gene data show CDR1 as GTSNPN and CDR2 as SVGIG (reference sequence). The TCR comes from a young man in good health and CMV-seropositive. The specimen sequenced was PBMCs. This chain uses TRBV30 with TRBJ1-4; D is ambiguous. The CDR3 DNA follows: TGTGCCTGGAGGGCCAATGAAAAACTGTTTTTT. Translated: CAWRANEKLFF.